This note documents a single T cell receptor (beta chain) sequence. Germline loops: CDR1 SGHRS, CDR2 YFSETQ. The trim removed 1 base at V and 7 bases at J, leaving 8 bases unmatched. There are 15 residues in the CDR3. This record comes from a study of control samples from healthy donors and cancer patients. Repertoires were generated with immunoSEQ multiplex PCR, while TCRdb's copy carries only in-frame clones and drops some. The data hold 71,000 or so clones, with nearly 90% observed a single time. The sample consisted of PBMCs. The TCR was taken from a man in his sixties with lung cancer. This rearrangement joins TRBV5-1 to TRBJ2-1, with 7 bases fitting TRBD1. Here the CDR3 DNA reads TGCGCCAGCAGCTTGCAGGCAGGGGGTGGGAATGAGCAGTTCTTC. Translating it yields CASSLQAGGGNEQFF. Combining the CDR3 with reference TRBV5-1 and TRBJ2-1 gives the whole variable domain KAGVTQTPRYLIKTRGQQVTLSCSPISGHRSVSWYQQTPGQGLQFLFEYFSETQRNKGNFPGRFSGRQFSNSRSEMNVSTLELGDSALYLCASSLQAGGGNEQFFGPGTRLTVL.